The next 17 T cell receptor beta chains were all read from a single sample in a study of cytomegalovirus exposure and HLA in healthy donors. Some clones are missing from TCRdb's copy, which holds only in-frame ones; the method was immunoSEQ multiplex PCR. The sample consists of some 240,000 clones, over 75% of them appearing once. The material sequenced was PBMCs. The receptors shown here come from a woman under 30 in good health and CMV-seropositive.

The chain uses TRBV28 and TRBJ2-7; 7 bases align to TRBD2. J gave up 2 bases and V 5 bases, and 18 bases lay outside the gene matches. Looked up from germline, CDR1 is MDHEN and CDR2 is SYDVKM. The CDR3 covers 18 residues. As DNA, the CDR3 is TGTGCCAGCAGTATCAGCTTTGGGGCAGGGAGGGACCCCTACGAGCAGTACTTC. It specifies CASSISFGAGRDPYEQYF.

As concerns this clone: The junction shows a germline mismatch at one end, possibly a read error. The J gene is TRBJ2-1, the V gene TRBV28; 7 positions match TRBD2. The CDR3 sequence is 12 residues long. Germline loops: CDR1 MDHEN, CDR2 SYDVKM. The CDR3 DNA follows: TGTGCCAGCAGTGGGGACTACATTGAGCAGTTCTTC. It specifies CASSGDYIEQFF.

The chain has TRBV6-5 and TRBJ1-1; 7 nucleotides agree with TRBD1. The CDR3 has 14 residues. V lost 0 bases, J lost 9 bases, and 7 bases stayed unmatched. Germline CDR1 MNHEY, CDR2 SVGAGI. The CDR3 DNA follows: TGTGCCAGCAGTTACTCGGCAGGGGGAAGTAAAGCTTTCTTT. Protein sequence: CASSYSAGGSKAFF.

This clone appeared once. V usage is TRBV27 and J usage is TRBJ1-5; 10 bases fit TRBD1. Trimming took 1 base from V and 5 from J; bases not matched to a gene: 5. The germline V gene has CDR1 MNHEY and CDR2 SMNVEV (reference sequence). This CDR3 is built from 16 residues. This CDR3 is CASSLYGTGDHQPQHF. For the CDR3, the DNA is TGTGCCAGCAGTTTATACGGGACAGGGGACCATCAGCCCCAGCATTTT.

The chain employs TRBV29-1 and TRBJ2-5; 8 bases agree with TRBD2. CDR1 is SQVTM, CDR2 ANQGSEA, per germline. There are 16 residues in the CDR3. J gave up 5 bases and V 0 bases, and 11 bases lay outside the gene matches. The CDR3 loop reads CSVEESFVASGETQYF. The DNA for the CDR3 is TGCAGCGTTGAAGAATCGTTCGTAGCTAGCGGGGAGACCCAGTACTTC. The full variable domain, rest sourced from reference TRBV29-1 and TRBJ2-5, is SAVISQKPSRDICQRGTSLTIQCQVDSQVTMMFWYRQQPGQSLTLIATANQGSEATYESGFVIDKFPISRPNLTFSTLTVSNMSPEDSSIYLCSVEESFVASGETQYFGPGTRLLVL.

This clone was picked up one time. The chain links TRBV2 to TRBJ2-1; TRBD1 might be the D (6 bases). The CDR3 spans 14 residues. Germline-derived CDR1 and CDR2 are SNHLY and FYNNEI. Trimming removed 6 bases at V and 7 bases at J, with 16 bases between. CDR3 amino acids: CASRVGGSRNEQFF. The DNA of the CDR3 is TGTGCCAGCAGGGTAGGGGGTTCGAGGAATGAGCAGTTCTTC. The complete variable domain, with remaining parts taken from reference TRBV2 and TRBJ2-1, reads EPEVTQTPSHQVTQMGQEVILRCVPISNHLYFYWYRQILGQKVEFLVSFYNNEISEKSEIFDDQFSVERPDGSNFTLKIRSTKLEDSAMYFCASRVGGSRNEQFFGPGTRLTVL.

The chain uses TRBV6-1 and TRBJ2-1, with TRBD2 identical over 8 bases. The CDR3 has 13 amino acids. Trimming cost V 9 bases and J 8 bases; bases outside gene matches: 9. Per the germline V gene, CDR1 is MNHNS and CDR2 is SASEGT. This CDR3 is CASFRHGRDEQFF. The CDR3 DNA sequence: TGTGCCAGTTTTAGACACGGGAGGGATGAGCAGTTCTTC.

The chain joins TRBV28 to TRBJ2-7, with a weak D call TRBD1 (6 bases). The CDR3 sequence is 14 residues long. V lost 7 bases, J lost 1 base, and 14 bases lay in between. Germline values: CDR1 MDHEN, CDR2 SYDVKM. The CDR3 sequence: CASTAPGQSYEQYF. The CDR3 nucleotides are TGTGCCAGCACCGCTCCCGGACAGTCCTACGAGCAGTACTTC.

This clone was seen ten or more times. The same CDR3 is also encoded by other DNA sequences in this sample. The chain is built from TRBV4-2 and TRBJ2-7; TRBD2 agrees at 10 bases. From germline, CDR1 is LGHNA and CDR2 YNFKEQ. The CDR3 is made up of 16 amino acids. Trimming at V came to 0 bases and at J to 3 bases, leaving 5 bases not matched to a gene. The CDR3 nucleotides read TGTGCCAGCAGCCAAGATGGAGCTAGCGGGAGCTACGAGCAGTACTTC. It yields the protein CASSQDGASGSYEQYF.

Only one count was recorded for this clone. V and J are TRBV15 and TRBJ1-1, with D perhaps matching TRBD1 (5 bases). The CDR3 contains 15 residues. Germline CDR1 LNHNV, CDR2 YYDKDF (reference sequence). V gave up 0 bases and J gave up 3 bases, with 11 bases separating them. The CDR3 reads CATSREGRGHTEAFF. Here the CDR3 DNA reads TGTGCCACCAGCAGAGAGGGGCGAGGACACACTGAAGCTTTCTTT.

J is TRBJ2-3 and V is TRBV6-5; 9 bases are a match to TRBD1. CDR1 and CDR2 (germline): MNHEY, SVGAGI. The V and J ends lost 3 bases and 1 base, in that order; junction bases with no gene match: 5. This CDR3 region has 16 residues. The CDR3 bases are TGTGCCAGCAGTTATCGCCGGACAGGGGGCACAGATACGCAGTATTTT. This codes for CASSYRRTGGTDTQYF.

J is TRBJ1-1 and V is TRBV29-1, with D unresolved. Trimming shortened V by 5 bases and J by 5 bases, and 15 bases separated the two germline ends. The CDR3 has 13 residues. The germline V gene encodes CDR1 SQVTM and CDR2 ANQGSEA. The CDR3 region has the DNA TGCAGCGTTCGCGAGGGAGGTAGGACTGAAGCTTTCTTT. Protein product: CSVREGGRTEAFF.

This clone was picked up a small number of times. The rearrangement uses TRBV11-2 and TRBJ1-1; 8 nucleotides match TRBD1. Unmatched junction bases numbered 7, after V lost 6 bases and J lost 4 bases. The CDR3 totals 14 residues. The germline V gene encodes CDR1 SGHAT and CDR2 FQNNGV. The CDR3 here is CASRPQGARTEAFF. CDR3 coding DNA: TGTGCCAGCAGACCTCAGGGGGCCCGCACTGAAGCTTTCTTT.

The chain combines TRBV2 with TRBJ1-5, with 8 bases matching TRBD1. Unmatched junction bases numbered 5, after V lost 6 bases and J lost 1 base. Germline CDR1 and CDR2: SNHLY and FYNNEI. The CDR3 spans 15 residues. CDR3 protein: CASSGQGVSNQPQHF. DNA for the CDR3: TGTGCCAGCAGCGGACAGGGTGTGAGCAATCAGCCCCAGCATTTT.

The chain couples TRBV9 to TRBJ2-1, with D maybe TRBD2 (5 bases). The V end was cut by 4 bases, the J end by 7 bases, with 15 bases between. The CDR3 loop spans 14 amino acids. Germline CDR1 is SGDLS and CDR2 is YYNGEE. CDR3 DNA sequence: TGTGCCAGCAGCCCTCCCGGGAACAGAAATGAGCAGTTCTTC. Encoded protein: CASSPPGNRNEQFF.

This chain joins TRBV6-1 and TRBJ2-1; D not certain. Germline lookup yields CDR1 MNHNS and CDR2 SASEGT. This CDR3 comprises 12 residues. The V gene lost 4 bases and the J gene lost 6 bases, with 7 bases spanning the gap. CDR3 nucleotides: TGTGCCAGCAGTGTCCACGGCAATGAGCAGTTCTTC. This encodes CASSVHGNEQFF.

The V call is TRBV27, the J call TRBJ2-1; possibly TRBD2 for D (5 bases). V dropped 0 bases and J dropped 11 bases, with 11 bases sitting between them. Germline V gene sequence: CDR1 MNHEY, CDR2 SMNVEV (reference sequence). The CDR3 sequence is 13 residues long. The CDR3 DNA reads TGTGCCAGCAGTTTATCCCGGACTGGGCAGCAGTTCTTC. It codes for CASSLSRTGQQFF.